Below, one TCR beta chain is given with its context. Its specificity is not known. Primers: 60 Vbeta forward and 13 Jbeta reverse. Generated by immunoSEQ multiplex PCR, the TCRdb table keeps only in-frame clones and is missing some. The sample records 75,000 to 100,000 clones, roughly 79% being singletons. The CDR3 extends over 15 amino acids. V shed 3 bases, J shed 0 bases, and the junction held 5 bases outside the gene matches. Germline-derived CDR1 and CDR2 are SGHRS and YFSETQ. This specimen belongs to a study of cytomegalovirus exposure and HLA in healthy donors. The study's findings and limits: The study found most TCR sequences rare, yet found some public TCRs in many donors.

V gene TRBV5-1 combines with J gene TRBJ2-5; 7 nucleotides match TRBD1. This TCR derives from a woman aged 70-85 years in good health and CMV-seropositive. Specimen: PBMCs. In DNA form, the CDR3 reads TGCGCCAGCAGCTACCCACAGGGGTACCAAGAGACCCAGTACTTC. Translated, it gives CASSYPQGYQETQYF.